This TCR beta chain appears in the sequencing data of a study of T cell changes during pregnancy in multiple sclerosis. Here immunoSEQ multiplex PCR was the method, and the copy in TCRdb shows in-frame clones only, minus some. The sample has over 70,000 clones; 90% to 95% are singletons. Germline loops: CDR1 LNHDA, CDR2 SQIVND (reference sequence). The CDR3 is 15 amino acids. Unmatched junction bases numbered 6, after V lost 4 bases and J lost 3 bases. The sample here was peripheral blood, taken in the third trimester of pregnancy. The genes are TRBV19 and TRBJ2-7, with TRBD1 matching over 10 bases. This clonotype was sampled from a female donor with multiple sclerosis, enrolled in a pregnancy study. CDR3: CASSRETGGHYEQYF. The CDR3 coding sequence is TGTGCCAGTAGTAGAGAGACAGGGGGCCACTACGAGCAGTACTTC.